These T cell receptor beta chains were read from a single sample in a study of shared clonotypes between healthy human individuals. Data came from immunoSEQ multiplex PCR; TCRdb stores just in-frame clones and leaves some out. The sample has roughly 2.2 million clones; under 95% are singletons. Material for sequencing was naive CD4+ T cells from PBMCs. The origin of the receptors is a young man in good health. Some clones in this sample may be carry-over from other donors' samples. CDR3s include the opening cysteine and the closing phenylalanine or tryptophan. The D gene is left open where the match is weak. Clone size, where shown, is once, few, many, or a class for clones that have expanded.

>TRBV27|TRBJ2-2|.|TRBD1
TGTGCCAGCAGTATGACAGGGTCGAACACCGGGGAGCTGTTTTTT
CASSMTGSNTGELFF
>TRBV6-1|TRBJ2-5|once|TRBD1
TGTGCCAGCGGCCGGGACAGGCAAGAGACCCAGTACTTC
CASGRDRQETQYF
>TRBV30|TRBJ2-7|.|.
TGTGCCTGGGCCGGGGGCTACGAGCAGTACTTC
CAWAGGYEQYF
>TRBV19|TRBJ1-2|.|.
TGTGCCAGCCACTCCCCCGGGACCCAATATGGCTACACCTTC
CASHSPGTQYGYTF
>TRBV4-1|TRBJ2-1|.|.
TGCGCCAGCAGCCCCGGTAGTCGAGGCGCCTCCTACAATGAGCAGTTCTTC
CASSPGSRGASYNEQFF
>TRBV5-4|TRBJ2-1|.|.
TGTGCCAGCTTAAGCGGCCCTAGGGATGAGCAGTTCTTC
CASLSGPRDEQFF
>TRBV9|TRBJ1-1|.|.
TGTGCCAGCAGCGTAGCGGGGGACACTGAAGCTTTCTTT
CASSVAGDTEAFF
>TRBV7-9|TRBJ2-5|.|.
TGTGCCAGCAGCTCCGGACTCTCCGTCCAGTACTTC
CASSSGLSVQYF
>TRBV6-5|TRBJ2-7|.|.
TGTGCCAGCAGTTCACCGGGCCTCCGAGTACGGGAGTACTTC
CASSSPGLRVREYF
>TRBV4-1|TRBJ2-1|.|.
TGCGCCAGCAGCCAGAATAGCGTTTTTTGGATTGAGCAGTTCTTC
CASSQNSVFWIEQFF
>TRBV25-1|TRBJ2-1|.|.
TGTGCCAGCAGTGAGGGCGGAACCAAGCAGTTCTTC
CASSEGGTKQFF
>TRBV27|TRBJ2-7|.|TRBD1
TGTGCCAGCAGTTTATCGCCGGGACAGGGGGGCTACGAGCAGTACTTC
CASSLSPGQGGYEQYF
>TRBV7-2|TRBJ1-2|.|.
TGTGCCAGCAGCGACGAGGTCTGGGGAGGAGGCTACACCTTC
CASSDEVWGGGYTF
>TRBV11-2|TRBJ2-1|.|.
TGTGCCAGCAGCTCTGGCCGGGAGCGGGAGCAGTTCTTC
CASSSGREREQFF
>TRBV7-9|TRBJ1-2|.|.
TGTGCCAGCAGCCAAGAAATCCCGAGGGATGCCTCCATGCGGGGCTACACCTTC
CASSQEIPRDASMRGYTF
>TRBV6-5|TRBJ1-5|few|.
TGTGCCAGCAGTTACAAGGGTCAGCCCCAGCATTTT
CASSYKGQPQHF
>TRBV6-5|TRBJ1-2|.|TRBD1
TGTGCCAGCAGCCGACAGGGTCACTATGGCTACACCTTC
CASSRQGHYGYTF
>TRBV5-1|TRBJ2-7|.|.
TGCGCCAGCAGCTCCTCCCGTCCTATAGAGCAGTACTTC
CASSSSRPIEQYF
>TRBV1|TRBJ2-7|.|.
TGCACCAGCAGCCAAGTTGGGGGGACTCTCAAGGGCTACGAGCAGTACTTC
CTSSQVGGTLKGYEQYF
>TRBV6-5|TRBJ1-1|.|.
TGTGCCAGCAGTTACTCGTCGGGAATGAACACTGAAGTTTTCTTT
CASSYSSGMNTEVFF
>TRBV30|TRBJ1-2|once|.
TGTGCCTGGCAGAACCGAACTAACTATGGCTACACCTTC
CAWQNRTNYGYTF
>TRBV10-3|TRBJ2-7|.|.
TGTGCCATCAGTGAGAGAGCGGGTGAGCAGTACTTC
CAISERAGEQYF
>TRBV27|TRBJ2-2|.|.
TGTGCCAGCAGTTTACTAGCGAGAAACACCGGGGAGCTGTTTTTT
CASSLLARNTGELFF
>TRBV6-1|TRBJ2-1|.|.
TGTGCCAGCAGTGAATCTTGGGGTGGCGGAATCTACAATGAGCAGTTCTTC
CASSESWGGGIYNEQFF
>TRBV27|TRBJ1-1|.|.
TGTGCCAGCAGTTTTGGGGAAGCTTTCTTT
CASSFGEAFF
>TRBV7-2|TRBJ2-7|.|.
TGTGCCAGCAGCTTAGCGCTCCCATCCCTTAGATACGAGCAGTACTTC
CASSLALPSLRYEQYF
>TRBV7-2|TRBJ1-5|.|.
TGTGCCAGCAGCTTTTCACCCGGTCAGCCCCAGCATTTT
CASSFSPGQPQHF
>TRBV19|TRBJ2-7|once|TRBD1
TGTGCCAGTAGTGCGACAGGGGACTCCTACGAGCAGTACTTC
CASSATGDSYEQYF
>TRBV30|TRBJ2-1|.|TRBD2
TGTGCCTGGAGTGACCCGGGACTAGGTATGCAGTTCTTC
CAWSDPGLGMQFF